These T cell receptor beta chains were read from a single sample in a study of T cells in Graves' hyperthyroidism and ophthalmopathy. One entry per CDR3 protein, called by TCRdb with MiXCR from the multiplex PCR reads. This table holds about 300,000 distinct CDR3 sequences, more than 10% found once. The sample consisted of blood. These receptors all stem from a woman in her thirties with Graves' hyperthyroidism that later progressed to Graves' ophthalmopathy. The CDR3 runs from the conserved cysteine through the conserved F or W. A D gene is named only where the DNA matches it firmly. Size is omitted from some rows. Given values are once, few, many or a class for expanded clones.

j_call | clone_size | d_call | v_call | cdr3_nt | cdr3_aa
TRBJ1-2 | NA | NA | TRBV2 | TGTGCCAGCAGTCTCAGGGCAACTGGCTACACCTTC | CASSLRATGYTF
TRBJ2-2 | NA | NA | TRBV2 | TGTGCCAGCAGGAAGACGGACACCGGGGAGCTGTTTTTT | CASRKTDTGELFF
TRBJ1-1 | many | NA | TRBV18 | TGTGCCAGCTCACCACCAGGGTGGGACACTGAAGCTTTCTTT | CASSPPGWDTEAFF
TRBJ2-1 | many | TRBD2 | TRBV18 | TGTGCCAGCTCACTTCCTAGCGGGAGTGTTCGAAATGAGCAGTTCTTC | CASSLPSGSVRNEQFF
TRBJ2-7 | many | NA | TRBV7-9 | TGTGCCAGCAGCTCCTCCGGGAGCTCCTACGAGCAGTACTTC | CASSSSGSSYEQYF
TRBJ2-3 | NA | TRBD2 | TRBV20-1 | TGCAGTGCCCAGGGACTAGCGGGGCTCGGAGATACGCAGTATTTT | CSAQGLAGLGDTQYF
TRBJ1-5 | many | NA | TRBV28 | TGTGCCAGCAGGCCCGTGGGGGCTAGCAATCAGCCCCAGCATTTT | CASRPVGASNQPQHF
TRBJ1-5 | few | NA | TRBV29-1 | TGCAGCCCCCGACAGGTCTTATTAGTATATAGCAATCAGCCCCAGCATTTT | CSPRQVLLVYSNQPQHF
TRBJ2-5 | many | NA | TRBV10-3 | TGTGCCATCAGTGACAGGGAGACCCAGTACTTC | CAISDRETQYF
TRBJ2-2 | few | NA | TRBV9 | TGTGCCAGCAGACGGACACCGAACACCGGGGAGCTGTTTTTT | CASRRTPNTGELFF
TRBJ2-1 | NA | TRBD2 | TRBV4-2 | TGTGCCAGCCCTAAAATGGTGCGGACTAGCGGGAGGGAAACCTACAATGAGCAGTTCTTC | CASPKMVRTSGRETYNEQFF
TRBJ1-5 | many | NA | TRBV7-2 | TGTGCCAGCAGCTTAGAAGGTAGGCCCGACAATCAGCCCCAGCATTTT | CASSLEGRPDNQPQHF
TRBJ2-3 | many | TRBD2 | TRBV29-1 | TGCAGCGTTCGGACTAGCCAACACGGAGATACGCAGTATTTT | CSVRTSQHGDTQYF
TRBJ1-1 | many | NA | TRBV6-1 | TGTGCCAGCGGACGGCCGAACACTGAAGCTTTCTTT | CASGRPNTEAFF
TRBJ2-4 | many | TRBD2 | TRBV5-1 | TGCGCCAGCAGGGAAGCGGGAGCCTACTTAGCCAAAAACATTCAGTACTTC | CASREAGAYLAKNIQYF
TRBJ2-7 | NA | TRBD1 | TRBV2 | TGTGCCAGCAGTCACAGGGGCGGGCGGTGGGAGCAGTACTTC | CASSHRGGRWEQYF
TRBJ2-1 | once | NA | TRBV7-9 | TGTGCCAGCAGCTCCCGGCTGCGTGTCGGGTTCTACAATGAGCAGTTCTTC | CASSSRLRVGFYNEQFF
TRBJ1-1 | many | TRBD1 | TRBV20-1 | TGCAGTGCTAGGGACAGGGTAATGAACACTGAAGCTTTCTTT | CSARDRVMNTEAFF
TRBJ2-5 | many | NA | TRBV4-1 | TGCGCCAGCAGTGTCGTGGGAGGAAAAGAGACCCAGTACTTC | CASSVVGGKETQYF
TRBJ2-1 | many | TRBD2 | TRBV11-2 | TGTGCCAGCAGCTCGACTAGCGGGGCTGCAAGGGTCTTC | CASSSTSGAARVF
TRBJ2-1 | NA | TRBD2 | TRBV3-1 | TGTGCCAGCAGCACAGGACTAGCGGGAGTGTACAATGAGCAGTTCTTC | CASSTGLAGVYNEQFF
TRBJ1-1 | many | TRBD1 | TRBV6-6 | TGTGCCAGCAGTTCCTTGCCGGGACAGGGCGGACCTGAAGCTTTCTTT | CASSSLPGQGGPEAFF
TRBJ2-1 | many | NA | TRBV28 | TGTGCCAGCAGACTCCGGGCCAGACAGTTCTTC | CASRLRARQFF
TRBJ2-5 | many | NA | TRBV9 | TGTGCCAGCAGCGTAGGAGGGGTGGACACCCAGTACTTC | CASSVGGVDTQYF
TRBJ2-7 | many | NA | TRBV27 | TGTGCCAGCAGTGCCTCTAGGGCTCTGAGCTCCTACGAGCAGTACTTC | CASSASRALSSYEQYF
TRBJ2-5 | many | TRBD2 | TRBV6-1 | TGTGCCAGCAGTTACCGGGGACTAGCGGGAGAGACCCAGTACTTC | CASSYRGLAGETQYF
TRBJ2-1 | many | NA | TRBV28 | TGTGCCAGCATCAGGACCCGGACCAACAATGAGCAGTTCTTC | CASIRTRTNNEQFF
TRBJ2-1 | many | NA | TRBV7-9 | TGTGCCAGCAGGGCTCAAAAGGGCAATGAGCAGTTCTTC | CASRAQKGNEQFF
TRBJ1-1 | many | TRBD1 | TRBV7-9 | TGTGCCAGCACCACTTCAGGGGGAATGAACACTGAAGCTTTCTTT | CASTTSGGMNTEAFF